This TCR beta chain was captured by sequencing in a study of blood T cell repertoires in COVID-19. Study-wide context: Samples of COVID-19 (acute and convalescent) were obtained from the United States, Italy and Spain. T cells, B-cell-depleted T cells, or PBMCs provided the cDNA or gDNA that served as material.

Germline CDR1 reads MDHEN; CDR2 reads SYDVKM. The CDR3 is 16 residues long. V was clipped by 7 bases and J by 1 base, with 19 bases between them. Produced via immunoSEQ multiplex PCR; TCRdb's table is partial and in-frame only. This sample yields about 170,000 clones, of which approximately 86% are seen a single time; around 3.5% belongs to the top ten. This TCR was recovered from a man between 65 and 85 years old with acute or convalescent COVID-19. This chain connects TRBV28 to TRBJ1-2, with a possible D match to TRBD1 (5 bases). Sequenced sample: peripheral blood. The CDR3 bases are TGTGCCAGCACCCGGGGGGGAGCAACCTTTAACTATGGCTACACCTTC. This encodes CASTRGGATFNYGYTF.